Here is one T cell receptor beta chain with its context. This sample is part of a study of shared clonotypes between healthy human individuals. This table comes from immunoSEQ multiplex PCR, and its TCRdb copy is limited to in-frame clones, with some not included. Of under 750,000 clones detected, roughly 72% appear once; the ten largest clones hold around 1.8%. The V gene's germline CDR1 is LNHDA and CDR2 SQIVND (reference sequence). The V gene end was trimmed by 7 bases and the J gene end by 4 bases; junction bases not matched to a gene: 4. This CDR3 has 13 residues. J is TRBJ1-1 and V is TRBV19; 9 nucleotides line up with TRBD1. This sequence originates from a woman in her 30s in good health. Sequencing input: memory CD4+ T cells sorted from blood. Indicated subset: CD45RA-negative fraction. The CDR3 sequence is CASIKDRGTEAFF. The CDR3 nucleotides are TGTGCCAGTATAAAGGACAGGGGCACTGAAGCTTTCTTT.